Below, one T cell receptor beta chain is given with its context. What it binds is unknown. Every sample yielded at least 7 million isolated PBMCs. Samples each yielded at least 5 micrograms of total RNA. This specimen comes from a study of blood T cells in healthy people across ages. The study's findings and limits: The percentage of naive T cells correlated strongly with TCR beta diversity.

Germline V gene data show CDR1 as DFQATT and CDR2 as SNEGSKA (reference sequence). This CDR3 is built from 15 residues. V lost 2 bases and J lost 9; bases outside the gene matches: 7. A J-beta primer mix and a sample-barcoded 5' primer were used in a second PCR of roughly 6 to 11 cycles. TCRdb re-called the 5' RACE reads with MiXCR, one entry per CDR3 protein. The sample includes just over 1 million distinct CDR3 sequences, 45% of them seen just once. This sequence was found in a woman aged 55-75 years in good health. V usage is TRBV20-1 and J usage is TRBJ2-1, with 13 bases lining up with TRBD2. Sequencing was done on a sample of blood. The DNA for the CDR3 is TGCAGTGCTAGACCCGGACTAGCGGGAGCGGGTGAGCAGTTCTTC. Protein product: CSARPGLAGAGEQFF.